This is a list of T cell receptor beta chains from one sample in a study of CD8+ T cells in alopecia areata. Sequenced by immunoSEQ multiplex PCR; TCRdb stores in-frame clones only, minus some. Of about 290,000 clones detected, 58% appear once; the ten largest clones hold more than 1.5%. Sample: CD4+ T cells sorted from blood, taken at week 24, from a patient treated with tofacitinib. These TCRs come from a human donor with alopecia areata. Both conserved end residues are part of each CDR3. D genes are given only for firm matches. Clone size appears in some rows only: once, few, many, or a class for an expanded clone.

-	TRBJ2-1	few	TRBV7-2	CASSLAVTQGGEQFF	TGTGCCAGCAGCTTAGCGGTGACACAAGGAGGAGAGCAGTTCTTC
-	TRBJ1-2	few	TRBV18	CASSPSRGYGYTF	TGTGCCAGCTCACCTTCCAGGGGCTATGGCTACACCTTC
TRBD2	TRBJ2-5	-	TRBV27	CASRPWGGQETQYF	TGTGCCAGCCGCCCTTGGGGGGGCCAAGAGACCCAGTACTTC
-	TRBJ2-4	few	TRBV29-1	CSVTDKQGLAKNIQYF	TGCAGCGTGACGGACAAACAGGGATTAGCCAAAAACATTCAGTACTTC
TRBD1	TRBJ1-1	-	TRBV30	CAWSPQGQGILGFTEAFF	TGTGCCTGGAGTCCACAAGGACAGGGCATCCTTGGATTTACTGAAGCTTTCTTT
-	TRBJ2-7	few	TRBV5-1	CASSAWTGAADEQYF	TGCGCCAGCAGCGCCTGGACCGGGGCCGCGGACGAGCAGTACTTC
-	TRBJ2-5	-	TRBV30	CAWSPPRLAQYF	TGTGCCTGGAGTCCCCCCCGGTTGGCCCAGTACTTC
-	TRBJ1-1	-	TRBV30	CAGHTGWGEAFF	TGTGCCGGCCACACCGGATGGGGTGAAGCTTTCTTT
TRBD1	TRBJ1-1	-	TRBV5-1	CASGPRTGATEAFF	TGCGCCAGCGGTCCCAGGACAGGGGCCACTGAAGCTTTCTTT
-	TRBJ2-3	few	TRBV6-6	CASSYSRGAGDTQYF	TGTGCCAGCAGTTACTCCCGGGGGGCGGGGGATACGCAGTATTTT
TRBD1	TRBJ2-7	-	TRBV7-2	CASSLDRGPYEQYF	TGTGCCAGCAGCTTAGACAGGGGACCCTACGAGCAGTACTTC
-	TRBJ2-5	-	TRBV28	CASSFRGKETQYF	TGTGCCAGCAGTTTTCGGGGAAAAGAGACCCAGTACTTC
-	TRBJ1-1	few	TRBV5-1	CASSPEGQSGTEAFF	TGCGCCAGCAGCCCAGAAGGACAGTCCGGCACTGAAGCTTTCTTT
-	TRBJ2-3	once	TRBV30	CAWRVEGKDTQYF	TGTGCCTGGAGGGTCGAGGGGAAAGATACGCAGTATTTT
-	TRBJ2-5	-	TRBV28	CASTLPRGETQYF	TGTGCCAGCACCCTCCCGCGGGGAGAGACCCAGTACTTC
-	TRBJ1-1	-	TRBV29-1	CSVELWAESTEAFF	TGCAGCGTTGAATTATGGGCAGAGAGCACTGAAGCTTTCTTT
-	TRBJ2-3	few	TRBV4-1	CASSQEWGDTDTQYF	TGCGCCAGCAGCCAAGAGTGGGGTGACACAGATACGCAGTATTTT
TRBD1	TRBJ1-2	-	TRBV27	CASRPLGTGVDGYTF	TGTGCCAGCAGACCCTTGGGGACAGGGGTCGATGGCTACACCTTC
TRBD1	TRBJ2-7	-	TRBV4-2	CASSQGAGGYEQYF	TGTGCCAGCAGCCAAGGGGCAGGGGGTTACGAGCAGTACTTC
-	TRBJ1-1	-	TRBV6-6	CASSSPSSLYEAFF	TGTGCCAGCAGTTCCCCTTCCTCCCTTTATGAAGCTTTCTTT
-	TRBJ1-5	-	TRBV30	CAWSRYHSNQPQHF	TGTGCCTGGTCCCGTTACCATAGCAATCAGCCCCAGCATTTT
TRBD1	TRBJ2-1	-	TRBV6-5	CASSYIGQGNNEQFF	TGTGCCAGCAGTTACATTGGACAGGGAAACAATGAGCAGTTCTTC
TRBD1	TRBJ1-2	-	TRBV10-3	CAISESGTVYGYTF	TGTGCCATCAGTGAGTCTGGGACAGTGTATGGCTACACCTTC
TRBD2	TRBJ2-2	once	TRBV4-3	CASSQDVLAGGTGELFF	TGCGCCAGCAGCCAAGATGTACTAGCGGGAGGAACCGGGGAGCTGTTTTTT
-	TRBJ2-7	-	TRBV6-6	CASRRQGRDSYEQYF	TGTGCCAGCAGGCGGCAGGGGAGGGACTCCTACGAGCAGTACTTC
TRBD2	TRBJ2-5	-	TRBV7-2	CASSTQAGYSGETQYF	TGTGCCAGCAGCACCCAAGCGGGGTATTCGGGAGAGACCCAGTACTTC
TRBD2	TRBJ2-1	-	TRBV30	CAWTRLAGGRNEQFF	TGTGCCTGGACCCGTCTAGCGGGGGGGCGAAATGAGCAGTTCTTC
-	TRBJ1-5	-	TRBV4-1	CASSQGLDNQPQHF	TGCGCCAGCAGCCAGGGACTCGACAATCAGCCCCAGCATTTT
-	TRBJ2-5	-	TRBV29-1	CSASLSRETQYF	TGCAGCGCCAGTCTCTCTCGGGAGACCCAGTACTTC
TRBD1	TRBJ2-7	-	TRBV29-1	CSAAGTGNTYEQYF	TGCAGCGCCGCCGGGACAGGGAATACCTACGAGCAGTACTTC
-	TRBJ1-6	once	TRBV4-1	CASSQDGGPYNSPLHF	TGCGCCAGCAGCCAAGATGGGGGCCCGTATAATTCACCCCTCCACTTT
-	TRBJ2-2	-	TRBV15	CATSRKQGGTGELFF	TGTGCCACCAGCAGGAAGCAGGGAGGCACCGGGGAGCTGTTTTTT
TRBD1	TRBJ2-4	-	TRBV11-2	CASREDRDVNIQYF	TGTGCCAGCAGAGAGGACAGGGATGTTAACATTCAGTACTTC
TRBD1	TRBJ1-4	-	TRBV4-2	CASSQVGTGDAFNEKLFF	TGTGCCAGCAGCCAAGTCGGGACAGGGGACGCCTTTAATGAAAAACTGTTTTTT
-	TRBJ1-4	-	TRBV4-3	CASSQAGRPNEKLFF	TGCGCCAGCAGCCAAGCGGGGAGGCCTAATGAAAAACTGTTTTTT
TRBD2	TRBJ2-7	-	TRBV7-2	CASSQPGLGSLEQYF	TGTGCCAGCAGTCAACCGGGACTAGGTTCTCTCGAGCAGTACTTC
-	TRBJ2-4	-	TRBV29-1	CSPAKNIQYF	TGCAGCCCAGCCAAAAACATTCAGTACTTC
-	TRBJ2-7	-	TRBV14	CASSQGRGGTGKQYF	TGTGCCAGCAGCCAAGGGCGGGGAGGAACAGGGAAGCAGTACTTC
-	TRBJ1-6	-	TRBV27	CASSFAQRNSPLHF	TGTGCCAGCAGTTTTGCCCAGCGGAATTCACCCCTCCACTTT
TRBD1	TRBJ2-3	once	TRBV28	CASRYGQGARADTQYF	TGTGCCTCACGATATGGGCAGGGGGCTAGGGCAGATACGCAGTATTTT
-	TRBJ1-3	-	TRBV4-2	CASSQVTGLTGNTIYF	TGTGCCAGCAGCCAAGTGACGGGCCTAACGGGAAACACCATATATTTT
-	TRBJ1-5	few	TRBV28	CASRWDGNQPQHF	TGTGCCAGCAGGTGGGACGGAAATCAGCCCCAGCATTTT
-	TRBJ2-6	once	TRBV7-2	CASSLRSSGANVLTF	TGTGCCAGCAGCTTACGGAGCTCTGGGGCCAACGTCCTGACTTTC
-	TRBJ1-1	few	TRBV6-1	CASTPRRNTEAFF	TGTGCCAGCACCCCCAGGAGGAACACTGAAGCTTTCTTT